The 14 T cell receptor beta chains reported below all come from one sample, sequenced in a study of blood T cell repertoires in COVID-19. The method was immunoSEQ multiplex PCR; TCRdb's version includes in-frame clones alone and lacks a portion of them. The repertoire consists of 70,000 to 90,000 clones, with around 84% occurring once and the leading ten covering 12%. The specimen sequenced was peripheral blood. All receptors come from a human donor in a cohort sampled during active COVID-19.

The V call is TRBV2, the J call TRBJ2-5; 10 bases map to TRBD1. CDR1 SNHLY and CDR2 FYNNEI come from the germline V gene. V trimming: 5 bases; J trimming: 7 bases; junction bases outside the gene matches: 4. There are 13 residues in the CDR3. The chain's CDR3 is CASSYGQGGTQYF. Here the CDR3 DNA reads TGTGCCAGCAGTTACGGACAGGGGGGGACCCAGTACTTC. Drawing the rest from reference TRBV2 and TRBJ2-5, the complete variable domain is EPEVTQTPSHQVTQMGQEVILRCVPISNHLYFYWYRQILGQKVEFLVSFYNNEISEKSEIFDDQFSVERPDGSNFTLKIRSTKLEDSAMYFCASSYGQGGTQYFGPGTRLLVL.

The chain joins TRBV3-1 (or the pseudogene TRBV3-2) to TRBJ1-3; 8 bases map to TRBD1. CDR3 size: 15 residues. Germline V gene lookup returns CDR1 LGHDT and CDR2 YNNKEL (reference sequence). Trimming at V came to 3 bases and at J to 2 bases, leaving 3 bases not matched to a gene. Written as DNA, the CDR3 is TGTGCCAGCAGCCAGGACAGGGTCGCTGGAAACACCATATATTTT. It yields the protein CASSQDRVAGNTIYF.

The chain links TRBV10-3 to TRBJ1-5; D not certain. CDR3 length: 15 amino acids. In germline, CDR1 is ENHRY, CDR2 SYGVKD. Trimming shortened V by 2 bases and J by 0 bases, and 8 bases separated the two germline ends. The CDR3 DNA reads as TGTGCCATCAGTGAGACGGGAGGTAGCAATCAGCCCCAGCATTTT. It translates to CAISETGGSNQPQHF.

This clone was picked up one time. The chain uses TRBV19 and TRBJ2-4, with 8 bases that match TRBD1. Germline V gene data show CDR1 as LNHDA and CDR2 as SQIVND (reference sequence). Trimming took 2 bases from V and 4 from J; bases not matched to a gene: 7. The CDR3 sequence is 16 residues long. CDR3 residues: CASSIRGQVGKNIQYF. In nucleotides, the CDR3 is TGTGCCAGTAGTATAAGGGGACAGGTTGGTAAAAACATTCAGTACTTC.

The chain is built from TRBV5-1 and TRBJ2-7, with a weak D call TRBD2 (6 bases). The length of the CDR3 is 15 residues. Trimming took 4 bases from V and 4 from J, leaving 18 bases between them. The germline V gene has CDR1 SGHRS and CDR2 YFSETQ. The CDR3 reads CASSAGSGLSYEQYF. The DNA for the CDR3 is TGCGCCAGCAGCGCCGGGTCGGGACTTAGTTACGAGCAGTACTTC.

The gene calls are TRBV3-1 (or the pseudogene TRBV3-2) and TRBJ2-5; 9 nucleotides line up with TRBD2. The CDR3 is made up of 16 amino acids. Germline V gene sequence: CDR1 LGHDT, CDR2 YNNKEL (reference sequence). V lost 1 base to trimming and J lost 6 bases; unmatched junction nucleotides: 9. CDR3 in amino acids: CASSQGDSGRLKTQYF. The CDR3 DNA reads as TGTGCCAGCAGCCAAGGTGATAGCGGGAGATTAAAGACCCAGTACTTC.

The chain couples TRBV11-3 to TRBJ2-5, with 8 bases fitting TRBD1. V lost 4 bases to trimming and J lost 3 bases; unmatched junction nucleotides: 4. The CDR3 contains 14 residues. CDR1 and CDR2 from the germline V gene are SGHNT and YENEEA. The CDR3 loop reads CASSSGQDKETQYF. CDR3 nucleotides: TGTGCCAGCAGCTCGGGACAGGACAAAGAGACCCAGTACTTC.

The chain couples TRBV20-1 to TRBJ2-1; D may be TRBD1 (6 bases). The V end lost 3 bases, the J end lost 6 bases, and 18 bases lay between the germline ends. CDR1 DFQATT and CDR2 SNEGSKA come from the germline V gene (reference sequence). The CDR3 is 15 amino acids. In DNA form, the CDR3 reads TGCAGTGCTAGTTCAGGGGACGGGGCGGGCAATGAGCAGTTCTTC. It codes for CSASSGDGAGNEQFF.

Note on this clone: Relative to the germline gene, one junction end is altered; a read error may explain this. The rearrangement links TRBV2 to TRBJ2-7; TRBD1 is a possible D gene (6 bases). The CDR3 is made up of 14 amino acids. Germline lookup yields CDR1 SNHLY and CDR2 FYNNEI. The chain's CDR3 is CASSELGAGYKQYF. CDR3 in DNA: TGTGCCAGCAGTGAGTTGGGGGCCGGCTACAAGCAGTACTTC.

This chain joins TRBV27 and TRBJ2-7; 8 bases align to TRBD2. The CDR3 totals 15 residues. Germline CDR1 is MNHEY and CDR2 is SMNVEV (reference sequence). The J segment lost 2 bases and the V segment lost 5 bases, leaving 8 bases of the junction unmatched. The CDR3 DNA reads TGTGCCAGCAGTATCTCCGGGACTAGACCCTACGAGCAGTACTTC. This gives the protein CASSISGTRPYEQYF.

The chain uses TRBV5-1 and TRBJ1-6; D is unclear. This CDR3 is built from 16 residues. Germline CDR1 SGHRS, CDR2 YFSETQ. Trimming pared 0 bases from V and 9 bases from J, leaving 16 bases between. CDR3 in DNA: TGCGCCAGCAGCTTGGATCTGAGGTCGAGAGGTTCACCCCTCCACTTT. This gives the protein CASSLDLRSRGSPLHF.

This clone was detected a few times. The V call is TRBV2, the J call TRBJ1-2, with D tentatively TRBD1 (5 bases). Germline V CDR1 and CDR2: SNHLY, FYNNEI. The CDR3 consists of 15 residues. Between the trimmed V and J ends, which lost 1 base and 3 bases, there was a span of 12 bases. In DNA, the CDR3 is TGTGCCAGCAGTGAAGTCAGGCCGGGGGACTATGGCTACACCTTC. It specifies CASSEVRPGDYGYTF.

The CDR3 is CASSYQTGNRSPLHF. In DNA form, the CDR3 reads TGTGCCAGCAGTTACCAGACAGGGAATAGATCACCCCTCCACTTT. V and J are TRBV6-5 and TRBJ1-6; TRBD1 matches at 7 bases. Trimming at V came to 2 bases and at J to 10 bases, leaving 8 bases not matched to a gene. There are 15 residues in the CDR3. The germline CDR1 and CDR2 sequences are MNHEY and SVGAGI.

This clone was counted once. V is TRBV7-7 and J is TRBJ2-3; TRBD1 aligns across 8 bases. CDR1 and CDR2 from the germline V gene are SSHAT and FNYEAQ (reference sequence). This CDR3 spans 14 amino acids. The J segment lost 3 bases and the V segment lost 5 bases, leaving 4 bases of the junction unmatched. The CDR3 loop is CASSQTGETDTQYF. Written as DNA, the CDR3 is TGTGCCAGCAGCCAGACAGGGGAAACAGATACGCAGTATTTT.